The rows below give T cell receptor beta chains drawn from one sample of a study of blood T cells in healthy people across ages. TCRdb re-analysed the 5' RACE reads in MiXCR, keeping a single row per CDR3 protein. The sample records about 2 million distinct CDR3 sequences, around 48% being singletons. Sequencing was done on a sample of blood. The receptors stem from a woman between 40 and 55 years old in good health. The CDR3 runs from the conserved cysteine through the conserved F or W. Not all rows give a size; the values are once, few, many and, for expanded clones, a class.

clone size,V gene,J gene,CDR3 protein
NA,TRBV6-2/TRBV6-3,TRBJ1-2,CASSYLGWGPGDGYTF
NA,TRBV5-1,TRBJ2-3,CASSLLTNTDTQYF
NA,TRBV5-1,TRBJ2-5,CASSLDRSRQYF
few,TRBV7-3,TRBJ2-1,CASSLRERASYNEQFF
once,TRBV5-1,TRBJ2-1,CASGSVGQGYNEQFF
NA,TRBV11-2,TRBJ1-2,CASSFRPPNYGYTF
few,TRBV28,TRBJ2-5,CASTHPLETSGAPIPNQETQYF
few,TRBV4-2,TRBJ2-1,CASSQDSRGDEQFF
once,TRBV5-6,TRBJ2-7,CASSSPLPSSYNEQYF
few,TRBV7-9,TRBJ2-3,CASSPGTQTQYF
NA,TRBV9,TRBJ2-3,CASSPRTSGGAGDTQYF
NA,TRBV11-1,TRBJ2-5,CASSVRLEETQYF
NA,TRBV10-2,NA,CASSDGVRAETQYF
few,TRBV12-3/TRBV12-4,TRBJ2-1,CASSLTASYNEQFF
NA,TRBV7-8,TRBJ1-2,CASSRQVAGYGYTF
NA,TRBV6-2/TRBV6-3,NA,CAGRGSSRQTQYF
NA,TRBV28,TRBJ2-1,CASLTGGGGDNEQFF
NA,TRBV6-1,TRBJ2-3,CASSEDRGSTDTQYF
NA,TRBV6-2/TRBV6-3,TRBJ2-1,CASERGGDNEQFF
NA,TRBV29-1,TRBJ2-5,CSVGGTGNNEQYF
few,TRBV20-1,TRBJ2-7,CSATGQGASTYEQYF
many,TRBV4-1,TRBJ1-4,CASSQRQVATNEKLFF
NA,TRBV2,TRBJ2-1,CASRANEQFF
NA,TRBV28,TRBJ1-1,CACGRGAGRGEAFF
few,TRBV5-5,TRBJ2-7,CASRAGSYEQYF
NA,TRBV28,TRBJ1-4,CASSSQGRLFF